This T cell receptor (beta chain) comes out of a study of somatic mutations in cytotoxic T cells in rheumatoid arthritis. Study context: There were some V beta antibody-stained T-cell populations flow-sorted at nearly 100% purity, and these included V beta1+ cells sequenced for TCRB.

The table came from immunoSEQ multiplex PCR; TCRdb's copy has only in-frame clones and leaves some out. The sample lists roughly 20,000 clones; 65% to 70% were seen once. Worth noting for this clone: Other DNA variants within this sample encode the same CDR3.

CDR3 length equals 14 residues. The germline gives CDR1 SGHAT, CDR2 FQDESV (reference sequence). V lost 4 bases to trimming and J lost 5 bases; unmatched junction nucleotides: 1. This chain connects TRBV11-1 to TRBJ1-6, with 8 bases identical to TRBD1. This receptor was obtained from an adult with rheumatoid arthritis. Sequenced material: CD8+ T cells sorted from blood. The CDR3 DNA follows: TGTGCCAGCAGCTACAGGGGGAATAATTCACCCCTCCACTTT. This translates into CASSYRGNNSPLHF.